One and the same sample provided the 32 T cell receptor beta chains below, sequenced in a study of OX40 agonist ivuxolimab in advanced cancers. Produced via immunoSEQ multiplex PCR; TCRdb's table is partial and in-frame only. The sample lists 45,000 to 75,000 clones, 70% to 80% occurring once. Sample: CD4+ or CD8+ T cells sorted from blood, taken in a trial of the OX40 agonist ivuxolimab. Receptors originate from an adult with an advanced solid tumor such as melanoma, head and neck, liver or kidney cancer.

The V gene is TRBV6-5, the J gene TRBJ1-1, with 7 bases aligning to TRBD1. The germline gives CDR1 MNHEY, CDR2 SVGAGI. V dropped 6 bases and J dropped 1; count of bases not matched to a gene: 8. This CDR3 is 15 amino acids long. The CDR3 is CASRLTGTANTEAFF. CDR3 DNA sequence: TGTGCCAGCAGGTTAACCGGGACAGCGAACACTGAAGCTTTCTTT.

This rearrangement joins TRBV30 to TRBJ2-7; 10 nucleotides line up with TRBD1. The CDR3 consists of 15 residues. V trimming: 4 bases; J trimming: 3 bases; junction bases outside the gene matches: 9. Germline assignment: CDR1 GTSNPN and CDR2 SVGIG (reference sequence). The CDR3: CAWNYPGQGIYEQYF. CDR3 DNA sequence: TGTGCCTGGAATTACCCGGGACAGGGGATCTACGAGCAGTACTTC.

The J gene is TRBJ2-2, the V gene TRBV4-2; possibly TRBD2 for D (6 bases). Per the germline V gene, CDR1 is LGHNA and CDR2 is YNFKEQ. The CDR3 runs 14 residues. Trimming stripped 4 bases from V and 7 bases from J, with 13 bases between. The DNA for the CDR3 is TGTGCCAGCAGCCGAGTCGGGCGGGACGGGGAGCTGTTTTTT. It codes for CASSRVGRDGELFF.

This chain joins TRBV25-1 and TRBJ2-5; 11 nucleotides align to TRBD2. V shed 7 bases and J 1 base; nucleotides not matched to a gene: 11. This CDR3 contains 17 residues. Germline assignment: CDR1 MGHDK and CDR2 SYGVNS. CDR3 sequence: CASTPILAGGPQETQYF. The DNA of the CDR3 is TGTGCCAGCACCCCTATCCTAGCGGGGGGCCCCCAAGAGACCCAGTACTTC. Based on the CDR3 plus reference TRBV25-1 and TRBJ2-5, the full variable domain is EADIYQTPRYLVIGTGKKITLECSQTMGHDKMYWYQQDPGMELHLIHYSYGVNSTEKGDLSSESTVSRIRTEHFPLTLESARPSHTSQYLCASTPILAGGPQETQYFGPGTRLLVL.

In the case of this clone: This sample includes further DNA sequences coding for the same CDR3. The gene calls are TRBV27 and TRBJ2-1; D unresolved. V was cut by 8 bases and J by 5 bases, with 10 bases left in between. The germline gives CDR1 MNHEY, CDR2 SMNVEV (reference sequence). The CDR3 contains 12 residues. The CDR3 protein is CASRNFDNEQFF. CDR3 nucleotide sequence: TGTGCCAGCCGGAACTTTGACAATGAGCAGTTCTTC.

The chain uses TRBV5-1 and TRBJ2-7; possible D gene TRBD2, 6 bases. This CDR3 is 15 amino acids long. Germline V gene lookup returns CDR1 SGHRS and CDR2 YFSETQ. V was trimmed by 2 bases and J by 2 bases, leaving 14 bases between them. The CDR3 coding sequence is TGCGCCAGCAGCTTTGACGGGGGAGCACCCTACGAGCAGTACTTC. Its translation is CASSFDGGAPYEQYF. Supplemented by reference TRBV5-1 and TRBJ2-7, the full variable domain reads KAGVTQTPRYLIKTRGQQVTLSCSPISGHRSVSWYQQTPGQGLQFLFEYFSETQRNKGNFPGRFSGRQFSNSRSEMNVSTLELGDSALYLCASSFDGGAPYEQYFGPGTRLTVT.

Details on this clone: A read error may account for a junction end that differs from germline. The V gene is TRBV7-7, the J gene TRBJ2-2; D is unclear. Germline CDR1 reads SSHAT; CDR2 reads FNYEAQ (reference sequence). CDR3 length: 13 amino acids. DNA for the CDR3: TGTGCTAGCAGCTCAACGTTTGGCGGGGAGCTGTTTTTT. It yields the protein CASSSTFGGELFF.

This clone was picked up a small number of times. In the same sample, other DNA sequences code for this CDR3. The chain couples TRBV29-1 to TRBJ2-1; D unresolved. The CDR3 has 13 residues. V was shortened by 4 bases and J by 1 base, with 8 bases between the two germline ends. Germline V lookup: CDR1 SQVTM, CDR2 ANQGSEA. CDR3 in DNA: TGCAGCGTTGGGAGATTTTCCTACAATGAGCAGTTCTTC. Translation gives CSVGRFSYNEQFF.

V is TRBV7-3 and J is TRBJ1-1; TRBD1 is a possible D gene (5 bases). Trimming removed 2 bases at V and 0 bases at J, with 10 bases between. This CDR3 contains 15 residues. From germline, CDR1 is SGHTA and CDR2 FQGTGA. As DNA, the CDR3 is TGTGCCAGCAGCTTAGGACATTCCGTGAACACTGAAGCTTTCTTT. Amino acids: CASSLGHSVNTEAFF.

DNA for the CDR3: TGTGCCAGTAGTATTTCCCTAAATCAGCCCCAGCATTTT. This translates into CASSISLNQPQHF. The chain has TRBV19 and TRBJ1-5; D gene unclear. Per the germline V gene, CDR1 is LNHDA and CDR2 is SQIVND (reference sequence). V was cut by 3 bases and J by 4 bases, with 7 bases left in between. This CDR3 contains 13 residues. Together with reference TRBV19 and TRBJ1-5, the CDR3 gives the full variable domain: DGGITQSPKYLFRKEGQNVTLSCEQNLNHDAMYWYRQDPGQGLRLIYYSQIVNDFQKGDIAEGYSVSREKKESFPLTVTSAQKNPTAFYLCASSISLNQPQHFGDGTRLSIL.

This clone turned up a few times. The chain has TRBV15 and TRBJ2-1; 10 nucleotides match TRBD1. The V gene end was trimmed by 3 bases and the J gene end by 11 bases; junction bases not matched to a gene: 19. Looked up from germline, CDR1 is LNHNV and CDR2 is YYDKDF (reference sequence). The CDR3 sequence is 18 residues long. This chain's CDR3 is CATSSIGQGGGMTRKQFF. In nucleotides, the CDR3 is TGTGCCACCAGCAGTATAGGACAGGGGGGTGGGATGACCAGGAAGCAGTTCTTC.

For the CDR3, the DNA is TGTGCCAGCAGTTACCGGGCAACAAACTATGGCTACACCTTC. It yields the protein CASSYRATNYGYTF. J is TRBJ1-2 and V is TRBV6-6; D unresolved. The CDR3 spans 14 residues. The ends were cut back, 2 bases at V and 2 bases at J, with 9 bases in the middle. Germline V gene lookup returns CDR1 MNHNY and CDR2 SVGAGI (reference sequence).

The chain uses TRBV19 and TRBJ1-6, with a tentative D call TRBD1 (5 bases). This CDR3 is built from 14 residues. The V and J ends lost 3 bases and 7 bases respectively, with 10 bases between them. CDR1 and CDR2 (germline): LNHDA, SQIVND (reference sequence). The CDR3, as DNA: TGTGCCAGTAGTATTTATGAGGGGAATTCACCCCTCCACTTT. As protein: CASSIYEGNSPLHF.

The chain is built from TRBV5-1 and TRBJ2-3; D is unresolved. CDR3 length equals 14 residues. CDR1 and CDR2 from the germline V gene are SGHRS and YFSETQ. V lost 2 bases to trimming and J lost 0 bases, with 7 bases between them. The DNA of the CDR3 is TGCGCCAGCAGCTTCCCGTTGAGCACAGATACGCAGTATTTT. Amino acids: CASSFPLSTDTQYF.

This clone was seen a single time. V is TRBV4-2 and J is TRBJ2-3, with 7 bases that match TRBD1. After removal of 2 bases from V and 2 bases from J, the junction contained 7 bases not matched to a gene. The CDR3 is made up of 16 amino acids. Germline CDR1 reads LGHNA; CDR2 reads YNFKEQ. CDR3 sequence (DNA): TGTGCCAGCAGCCAAAGGCCGGGACAGAACACAGATACGCAGTATTTT. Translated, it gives CASSQRPGQNTDTQYF.

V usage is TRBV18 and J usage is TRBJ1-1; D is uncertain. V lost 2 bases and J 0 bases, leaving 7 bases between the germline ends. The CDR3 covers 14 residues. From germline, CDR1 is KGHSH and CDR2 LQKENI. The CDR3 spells CASSPERVNTEAFF. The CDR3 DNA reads TGTGCCAGCTCACCAGAACGGGTGAACACTGAAGCTTTCTTT.

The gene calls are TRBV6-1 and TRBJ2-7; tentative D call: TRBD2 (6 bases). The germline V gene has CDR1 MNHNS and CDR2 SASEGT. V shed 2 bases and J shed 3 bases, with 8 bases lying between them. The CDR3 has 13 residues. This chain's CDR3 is CASSEQGGYEQYF. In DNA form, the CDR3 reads TGTGCCAGCAGTGAACAGGGAGGCTACGAGCAGTACTTC.

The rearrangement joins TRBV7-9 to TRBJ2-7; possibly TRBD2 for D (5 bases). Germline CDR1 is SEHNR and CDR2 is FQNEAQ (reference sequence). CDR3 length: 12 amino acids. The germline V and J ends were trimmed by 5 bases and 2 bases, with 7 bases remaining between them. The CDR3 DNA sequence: TGTGCCAGCAGCCGGGGAACCTACGAGCAGTACTTC. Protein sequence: CASSRGTYEQYF.

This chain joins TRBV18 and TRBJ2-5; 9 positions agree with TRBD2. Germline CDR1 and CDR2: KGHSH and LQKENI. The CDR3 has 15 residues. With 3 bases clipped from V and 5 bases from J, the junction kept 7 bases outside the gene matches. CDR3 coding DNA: TGTGCCAGCTCACCTCCGGGACTAGCTATGGAGACCCAGTACTTC. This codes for CASSPPGLAMETQYF.

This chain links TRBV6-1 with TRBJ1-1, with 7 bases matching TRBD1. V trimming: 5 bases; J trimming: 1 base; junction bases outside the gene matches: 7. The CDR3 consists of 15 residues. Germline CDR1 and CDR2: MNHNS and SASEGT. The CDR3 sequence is CASSSRGKGNTEAFF. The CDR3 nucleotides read TGTGCCAGCAGTTCCAGGGGGAAGGGGAACACTGAAGCTTTCTTT.

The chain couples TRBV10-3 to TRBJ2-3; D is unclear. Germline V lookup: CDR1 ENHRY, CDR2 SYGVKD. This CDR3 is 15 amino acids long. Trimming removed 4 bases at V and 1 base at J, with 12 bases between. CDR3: CAISGTERGTDTQYF. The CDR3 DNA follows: TGTGCCATCAGTGGCACAGAGAGAGGCACAGATACGCAGTATTTT.

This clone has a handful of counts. This CDR3 reads CASSVQGVSYGNTIYF. In nucleotides, the CDR3 is TGTGCCAGCAGTGTACAGGGGGTCAGTTACGGAAACACCATATATTTT. The rearrangement links TRBV2 to TRBJ1-3; 8 nucleotides agree with TRBD1. The V segment lost 4 bases and the J segment 4 bases; nucleotides outside the gene matches: 9. The CDR3 runs 16 residues. CDR1 and CDR2 from the germline V gene are SNHLY and FYNNEI.

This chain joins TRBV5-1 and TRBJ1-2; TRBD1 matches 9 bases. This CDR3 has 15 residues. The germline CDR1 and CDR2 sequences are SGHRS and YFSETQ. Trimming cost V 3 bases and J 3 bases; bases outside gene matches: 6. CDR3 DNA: TGCGCCAGCAGCTCGAAGGACAGGGGAGACTATGGCTACACCTTC. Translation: CASSSKDRGDYGYTF.

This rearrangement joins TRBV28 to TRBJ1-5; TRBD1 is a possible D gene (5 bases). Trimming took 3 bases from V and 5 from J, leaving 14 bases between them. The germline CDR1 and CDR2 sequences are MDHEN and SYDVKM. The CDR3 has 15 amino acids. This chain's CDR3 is CASSFQQGSDQPQHF. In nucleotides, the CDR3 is TGTGCCAGCAGTTTTCAGCAGGGAAGCGATCAGCCCCAGCATTTT.

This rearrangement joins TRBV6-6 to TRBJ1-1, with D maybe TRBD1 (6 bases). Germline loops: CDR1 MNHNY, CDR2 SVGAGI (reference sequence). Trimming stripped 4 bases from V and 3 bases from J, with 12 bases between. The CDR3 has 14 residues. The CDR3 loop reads CASSSQGGDTEAFF. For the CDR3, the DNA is TGTGCCAGCAGTTCACAGGGTGGGGACACTGAAGCTTTCTTT.

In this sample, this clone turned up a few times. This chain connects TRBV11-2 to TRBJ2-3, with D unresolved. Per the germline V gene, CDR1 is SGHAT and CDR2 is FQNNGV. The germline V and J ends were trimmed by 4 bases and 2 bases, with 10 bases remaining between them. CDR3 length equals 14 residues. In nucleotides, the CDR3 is TGTGCCAGCAGCTCAAGGGTCAACACAGATACGCAGTATTTT. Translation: CASSSRVNTDTQYF. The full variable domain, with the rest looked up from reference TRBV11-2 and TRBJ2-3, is EAGVAQSPRYKIIEKRQSVAFWCNPISGHATLYWYQQILGQGPKLLIQFQNNGVVDDSQLPKDRFSAERLKGVDSTLKIQPAKLEDSAVYLCASSSRVNTDTQYFGPGTRLTVL.

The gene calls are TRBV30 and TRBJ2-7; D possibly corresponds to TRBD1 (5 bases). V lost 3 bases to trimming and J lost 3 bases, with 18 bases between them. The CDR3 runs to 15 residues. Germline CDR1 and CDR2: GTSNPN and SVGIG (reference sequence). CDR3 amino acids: CAWSSGRGSSYEQYF. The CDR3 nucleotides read TGTGCCTGGAGCTCAGGTAGGGGTTCTAGCTACGAGCAGTACTTC.

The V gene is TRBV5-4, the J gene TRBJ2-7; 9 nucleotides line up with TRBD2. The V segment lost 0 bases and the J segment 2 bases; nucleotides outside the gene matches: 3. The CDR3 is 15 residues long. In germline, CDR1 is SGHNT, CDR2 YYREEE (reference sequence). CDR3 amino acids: CASSLDPSGTYEQYF. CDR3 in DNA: TGTGCCAGCAGCTTGGACCCTAGCGGGACCTACGAGCAGTACTTC.

The CDR3 DNA is TGTGCCAGCAGCCAGGGACAGGGGCTTTCGGGAAACACCATATATTTT. Residues: CASSQGQGLSGNTIYF. The V call is TRBV11-3, the J call TRBJ1-3; 10 positions match TRBD1. The V gene's germline CDR1 is SGHNT and CDR2 YENEEA. V lost 5 bases to trimming and J lost 4 bases; unmatched junction nucleotides: 8. The CDR3 sequence is 16 residues long.

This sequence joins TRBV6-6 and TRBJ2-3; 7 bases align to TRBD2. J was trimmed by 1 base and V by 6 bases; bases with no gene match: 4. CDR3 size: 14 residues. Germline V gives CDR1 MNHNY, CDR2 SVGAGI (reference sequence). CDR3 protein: CASSRLARTDTQYF. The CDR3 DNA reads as TGTGCCAGCAGCCGACTAGCCCGCACAGATACGCAGTATTTT.

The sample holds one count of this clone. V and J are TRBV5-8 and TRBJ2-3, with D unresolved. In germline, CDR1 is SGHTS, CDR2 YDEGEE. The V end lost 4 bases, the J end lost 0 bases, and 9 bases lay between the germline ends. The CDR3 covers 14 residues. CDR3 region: CASSPSASTDTQYF. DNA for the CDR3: TGTGCCAGCAGCCCCTCGGCGAGCACAGATACGCAGTATTTT.

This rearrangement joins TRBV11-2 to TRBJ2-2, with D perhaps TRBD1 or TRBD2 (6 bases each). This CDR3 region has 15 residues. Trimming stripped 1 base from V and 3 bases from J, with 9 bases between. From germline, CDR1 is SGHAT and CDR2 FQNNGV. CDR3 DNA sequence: TGTGCCAGCAGCTTAGTAGGGGGGCACACCGGGGAGCTGTTTTTT. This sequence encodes CASSLVGGHTGELFF.